This TCR beta chain was sequenced during a study of blood T cells in healthy people across ages. Per germline, CDR1 SGHAT and CDR2 FQNNGV. The length of the CDR3 is 17 residues. Trimming at V came to 3 bases and at J to 0 bases, leaving 6 bases not matched to a gene. The second PCR ran about 6 to 11 cycles with a sample-barcoded 5' primer and J-beta primers. TCRdb re-called the 5' RACE reads with MiXCR, one entry per CDR3 protein. Of approximately 290,000 distinct CDR3 sequences listed, roughly 29% are singletons. This TCR derives from a woman in her seventies in good health. The rearrangement links TRBV11-2 to TRBJ2-1, with 9 bases aligning to TRBD2. Sequenced material: blood. In DNA form, the CDR3 reads TGTGCCAGCAGCTTTCAGAATAGCGGGAGCTCCTACAATGAGCAGTTCTTC. Amino acids: CASSFQNSGSSYNEQFF.